These 14 T cell receptor beta chains were all obtained from the same sample, sequenced in a study of human T cells and chemical hapten exposure. Time point reported: patch test 1, 2 weeks after DPC sensitization. Treatment described: therapeutic diphenylcyclopropenone sensitization with weekly scalp DPC. TCRdb re-called the RACE reads with MiXCR, one entry per CDR3 protein. The sample yields some 50,000 distinct CDR3 sequences, roughly a tenth seen once. The sample in question was whole blood, obtained in connection with sensitization to the hapten diphenylcyclopropenone (DPC). The origin of the receptors is a woman aged 40 to 50 with alopecia areata. Some clones in this sample may be carry-over from other donors' samples.

In its sample, this clonotype was seen many times. The chain uses TRBV4-2 and TRBJ2-1; D gene unclear. Trimming took 4 bases from V and 0 from J, leaving 13 bases between them. In germline, CDR1 is LGHNA, CDR2 YNFKEQ. This CDR3 region has 16 residues. This chain's CDR3 is CASSPRVGSSYNEQFF. Written as DNA, the CDR3 is TGTGCCAGCAGCCCCCGAGTAGGGTCCTCCTACAATGAGCAGTTCTTC.

Many counts were recorded for this clonotype. V and J are TRBV5-4 and TRBJ1-6, with D possibly TRBD1 on 6 matching bases. The CDR3 length is 15 residues. The germline V gene has CDR1 SGHNT and CDR2 YYREEE (reference sequence). Trimming left V 0 bases short and J 7 bases short, with 11 bases between. The CDR3 loop is CASSLGTGLNSPLHF. CDR3 DNA: TGTGCCAGCAGCTTGGGTACAGGGTTGAATTCACCCCTCCACTTT.

The rearrangement joins TRBV6-5 to TRBJ2-5; D is possibly TRBD1 (6 bases). Between the trimmed V and J ends, which lost 9 bases and 0 bases, there was a span of 14 bases. Germline CDR1 is MNHEY and CDR2 is SVGAGI. The CDR3 is made up of 14 amino acids. CDR3 sequence (DNA): TGTGCCAGTTATCCGGACAGCAACCAAGAGACCCAGTACTTC. It encodes CASYPDSNQETQYF.

This clonotype was detected only a few times. An end of the junction differs from the germline gene, which may be a read error. The V call is TRBV12-5, the J call TRBJ1-1; TRBD1 is a possible D gene (5 bases). The germline V gene has CDR1 LGHNT and CDR2 FRNRAP. This CDR3 has 13 amino acids. The CDR3 DNA reads as TGTGCTAGTGGGTTGGGGGGAAGCACTGAAGCTTTCTTT. This sequence encodes CASGLGGSTEAFF.

This clonotype has a count of ten or more. The gene calls are TRBV28 and TRBJ2-3; D is unclear. Looked up from germline, CDR1 is MDHEN and CDR2 is SYDVKM. CDR3 size: 13 residues. Trimming pared 11 bases from V and 1 base from J, leaving 13 bases between. The CDR3 DNA reads TGTGCCGCCTCTGATCGGGGCACAGATACGCAGTATTTT. Its protein product is CAASDRGTDTQYF. The entire variable domain, with the rest obtained from reference TRBV28 and TRBJ2-3, is as follows: DVKVTQSSRYLVKRTGEKVFLECVQDMDHENMFWYRQDPGLGLRLIYFSYDVKMKEKGDIPEGYSVSREKKERFSLILESASTNQTSMYLCAASDRGTDTQYFGPGTRLTVL.

In DNA, the CDR3 is TGTGCCAGCAGCTTATCCTCTGGGACTGGGCACTACGAGCAGTACTTC. This sequence encodes CASSLSSGTGHYEQYF. The V gene is TRBV7-9, the J gene TRBJ2-7; possible D gene TRBD2, 6 bases. V lost 2 bases to trimming and J lost 3 bases, with 17 bases between them. CDR1 and CDR2 from the germline V gene are SEHNR and FQNEAQ (reference sequence). This CDR3 is built from 16 residues.

In this sample, this clonotype turned up many times. V usage is TRBV7-9 and J usage is TRBJ2-7; 13 positions agree with TRBD2. From germline, CDR1 is SEHNR and CDR2 FQNEAQ (reference sequence). The CDR3 sequence is 17 residues long. Unmatched junction bases numbered 2, after V lost 0 bases and J lost 0 bases. CDR3 coding DNA: TGTGCCAGCAGCTTAGCGGGACTAGCGGGGAGCTCCTACGAGCAGTACTTC. It codes for CASSLAGLAGSSYEQYF. Full variable domain (remainder filled in from reference TRBV7-9 and TRBJ2-7): DTGVSQNPRHKITKRGQNVTFRCDPISEHNRLYWYRQTLGQGPEFLTYFQNEAQLEKSRLLSDRFSAERPKGSFSTLEIQRTEQGDSAMYLCASSLAGLAGSSYEQYFGPGTRLTVT.

The sample holds a few counts of this clonotype. The CDR3 spells CASSLRGGSPVGETQYF. CDR3 in DNA: TGTGCCAGCAGTTTAAGGGGGGGGAGCCCCGTTGGAGAGACCCAGTACTTC. The rearrangement links TRBV12-3 or TRBV12-4 to TRBJ2-5; D perhaps matches TRBD2 (7 bases). This CDR3 has 17 residues. V gave up 2 bases and J gave up 4 bases, with 20 bases separating them.

The chain's CDR3 is CASSGTGVDLPQHF. The CDR3 coding sequence is TGTGCCAGCAGTGGGACAGGGGTTGACCTGCCCCAGCATTTT. The V call is TRBV2, the J call TRBJ1-5; TRBD1 matches 9 bases. The CDR3 sequence is 14 residues long. Trimming removed 4 bases from V and 9 bases from J; junction bases left unmatched: 7. Germline CDR1 SNHLY, CDR2 FYNNEI. The full variable domain, with the rest looked up from reference TRBV2 and TRBJ1-5, is EPEVTQTPSHQVTQMGQEVILRCVPISNHLYFYWYRQILGQKVEFLVSFYNNEISEKSEIFDDQFSVERPDGSNFTLKIRSTKLEDSAMYFCASSGTGVDLPQHFGDGTRLSIL.

Only a few counts were recorded for this clonotype. CDR3 protein: CASSPAFGQIEAFF. In nucleotides, the CDR3 is TGTGCCAGCAGCCCAGCCTTCGGACAGATTGAAGCTTTCTTT. The chain is built from TRBV11-1 and TRBJ1-1, with a possible D match to TRBD1 (6 bases). Germline V gene lookup returns CDR1 SGHAT and CDR2 FQDESV (reference sequence). V lost 5 bases and J lost 7, with 17 bases in between. The CDR3 runs to 14 residues.

V usage is TRBV20-1 and J usage is TRBJ1-5; no firm D call. CDR1 is DFQATT, CDR2 SNEGSKA, per germline (reference sequence). The CDR3 runs to 13 residues. V was trimmed by 5 bases and J by 3 bases, leaving 11 bases between them. The chain's CDR3 is CSAADGLNQPQHF. The CDR3 DNA reads as TGCAGTGCTGCGGACGGCCTCAATCAGCCCCAGCATTTT.

This clonotype has ten or more counts. This chain uses TRBV12-3 or TRBV12-4 with TRBJ2-4, with TRBD2 matching 7 bases. V lost 3 bases, J lost 0 bases, and 5 bases stayed unmatched. CDR3 length: 16 amino acids. CDR3 DNA sequence: TGTGCCAGCAGTTTGGGGGACTACGGAGCCAAAAACATTCAGTACTTC. This encodes CASSLGDYGAKNIQYF.

V and J are TRBV4-1 and TRBJ2-5; the match to TRBD2 covers 13 bases. This CDR3 contains 17 residues. The germline gives CDR1 MGHRA, CDR2 YSYEKL. V was clipped by 1 base and J by 2 bases; unmatched bases: 4. The CDR3 nucleotides read TGCGCCAGCAGCCAAGGATGGACTAGCGGGGGACAAGAGACCCAGTACTTC. It codes for CASSQGWTSGGQETQYF.

The CDR3 bases are TGTGCCAGCTCACGGGACAGAGAAATGAACACTGAAGCTTTCTTT. This codes for CASSRDREMNTEAFF. The chain is built from TRBV18 and TRBJ1-1; 7 bases fit TRBD1. Per the germline V gene, CDR1 is KGHSH and CDR2 is LQKENI. The CDR3 is made up of 15 amino acids. The junction had 5 bases not matched to a gene; V was cut back by 4 bases and J by 0 bases.